This T cell receptor (beta chain) was retrieved from a study of T cell responses to AZD1222 COVID-19 vaccine. Overall study context: Analyses pooled second doses at about 4 or about 12 weeks.

TCRdb's copy holds only in-frame clones and misses some; the assay was immunoSEQ multiplex PCR. The top ten hold about 0.53% of the sample, which has around 200,000 clones, 80% to 90% seen once. Study conclusions and caveats: Once two AZD1222 doses were given, Spike-specific TCR breadth and depth went up. Most donors were white British, females outnumbered males, and clonal diversity was possibly underestimated. Within unmutated variant regions lay the reported targets of nearly half of spike-specific TCRs.

Worth noting for this clone: Its antigen remains unknown.

V dropped 5 bases and J dropped 0; count of bases not matched to a gene: 12. Germline CDR1 MGHDK, CDR2 SYGVNS. This CDR3 comprises 17 residues. The specimen was peripheral blood, collected on day 0 of AZD1222 vaccination. This receptor was identified in an adult in good health. The rearrangement joins TRBV25-1 to TRBJ2-7, with 8 bases that match TRBD1. In nucleotides, the CDR3 is TGTGCCAGCAGTCCACCTGGGACAGGACGACTCTCCTACGAGCAGTACTTC. Translating gives CASSPPGTGRLSYEQYF.